The following is a TCR beta chain sequence with its context. Its cognate antigen has yet to be identified. Qualities for individual bases were not recorded, and no much larger clone is one base off. V is clipped by 3 bases and J by 4 bases, and the sequence between their germline boundaries is 16 bases long. The germline V gene supplies CDR1 KGHSH and CDR2 LQKENI. Inclusive of the bounding cysteine and phenylalanine, the CDR3 is 16 residues long. Just CDR3 DNA is preserved here, 48 bases in frame from base 1. The immunoSEQ Assay was used to immunosequence TCRbeta CDR3 regions from genomic DNA. Prior to high-throughput sequencing, genomic DNA was amplified by bias-controlled multiplex PCR. The authors processed their data as follows. To quantify the absolute abundance of each unique TCRbeta CDR3 region, the sequences were collapsed and filtered. Clonality was defined as 1 minus Pielou's evenness and was calculated using productive rearrangements only. Tumor T-cell fraction was computed by normalizing TCRbeta template counts to usable DNA, estimated from several housekeeping genes. Clones with significantly greater frequencies in on-treatment versus baseline samples were identified using a previously published method. As stored in TCRdb, this immuneACCESS dataset retains in-frame rearrangements with V and J assigned. A fraction of the clones does not appear; measured against another copy, unresolved V genes explain less than half of the discrepancy, and the remainder lacks a known reason. Clonal size and the V and J genes are those of that table, whereas D and trimming came from the DNA. This sample gives about 6,100 clones in total; around a fifth of them show up just once. The ten largest clonotypes hold 16% of the sample.

The data belong to a study of sequential checkpoint blockade in melanoma (dated by TCRdb to between 2018 and 2021). About the full investigation: Patients were randomized 1:1 to first-line nivolumab followed by ipilimumab (arm A) or ipilimumab followed by nivolumab (arm B). Maintenance nivolumab came after both trial sequences. TCRbeta immunosequencing was performed on DNA from more than 75 pretreatment melanoma tumor samples. For under 25 patients, matched tumor biopsies were taken both before treatment and at week 13, after single-agent nivolumab (arm A) or ipilimumab (arm B). About 82% of the matched tumor biopsy pairs taken before and after treatment were from the same lesion.

Overall study outcomes, separate from this receptor: Within-arm analyses of tumor T-cell fraction were limited by small sample sizes and reduced statistical power. Clinical benefit was about 30 times more likely to be achieved by patients whose tumor T-cell fraction and clonality increased by week 13. PD-L1 staining and CD8+ T-cell counts correlated with tumor T-cell fraction and clonality, whereas mutational load did not. Validation of the response-prediction model combining TCR metrics and mutation burden is needed in larger, independent patient cohorts. In the nivolumab-first arm (arm A), pretreatment tumor TIL clonality was associated with response (P = .04).

Sample treatment or condition, as interpreted from the label and publication: randomized to nivolumab then ipilimumab (arm A) or the reverse (arm B). No trial patient had received prior DNA-damaging chemotherapy. The samples were obtained from melanoma patients enrolled in CheckMate 064, an open-label, randomized phase II trial testing sequential checkpoint blockade. Genomic DNA from formalin-fixed paraffin-embedded (FFPE) tissue samples served as the input for tumor TCR sequencing. The chain is assembled from TRBV18 and TRBJ1-3; no D gene call is confident. Sequencing was performed on tumor tissue (inferred from file names), taken from a patient given nivolumab and ipilimumab in sequence. This TCR derives from a human donor with melanoma. The CDR3 region reads CASSPIDPPRGNTIYF. The DNA sequence is as follows: TGTGCCAGCTCACCTATAGACCCCCCGAGGGGAAACACCATATATTTT.